Listed here are 24 T cell receptor beta chains from one sample, sequenced in a study of T cells after yellow fever vaccination. A single record per CDR3 protein comes from TCRdb applying MiXCR to the 5' RACE reads. There are 350,000 to 450,000 distinct CDR3 sequences in the sample; 6.2% occur only once, and about 15% lies in the top ten. The sample here was PBMCs, taken 5 days after the yellow fever booster vaccination. The origin of the receptors is a man aged 25-45 years who received the YFV17D yellow fever vaccine.

This clonotype was recorded many times. The chain combines TRBV12-3 or TRBV12-4 with TRBJ1-5, with 7 bases aligning to TRBD1. Trimming took 5 bases from V and 2 from J; bases not matched to a gene: 6. This CDR3 spans 15 amino acids. CDR3 sequence: CASSPGGMGNQPQHF. In nucleotides, the CDR3 is TGTGCCAGCAGTCCAGGGGGTATGGGCAATCAGCCCCAGCATTTT.

This clonotype was counted only a few times. The gene calls are TRBV28 and TRBJ2-1; a possible D gene is TRBD1 (6 bases). V lost 7 bases and J lost 8, with 9 bases in between. CDR1 MDHEN and CDR2 SYDVKM come from the germline V gene. CDR3 length: 11 amino acids. CDR3 coding DNA: TGTGCCAGCACAGGGGTCGATGAGCAGTTCTTC. Its protein is CASTGVDEQFF.

This clonotype was seen only a few times. This sequence joins TRBV28 and TRBJ2-3; possibly TRBD2 for D (5 bases). Germline assignment: CDR1 MDHEN and CDR2 SYDVKM. The CDR3 consists of 15 residues. Deletions cut 2 bases from V and 14 bases from J, with 23 bases between. CDR3 bases: TGTGCCAGCAGTTTAACGGGAACCATCAGATACGAGGGGTATTTT. Its protein product is CASSLTGTIRYEGYF.

J is TRBJ1-1 and V is TRBV10-1; maybe TRBD1 (5 bases). CDR1 is WNHNN and CDR2 is SYGVQD in the germline V gene (reference sequence). The CDR3 extends over 15 amino acids. Between the trimmed V and J ends, which lost 5 bases and 3 bases, there was a span of 16 bases. The CDR3 region has the DNA TGCGCCAGCAGTCGGGCAGCCGGGGGGTACACTGAAGCTTTCTTT. It encodes CASSRAAGGYTEAFF.

This clonotype appeared a few times. CDR3 sequence (DNA): TGCAGTGCTAGAACACCTCCTAGCGCCTACAATGAGCAGTTCTTC. Translating gives CSARTPPSAYNEQFF. This rearrangement joins TRBV20-1 to TRBJ2-1; D perhaps matches TRBD2 (6 bases). Germline lookup yields CDR1 DFQATT and CDR2 SNEGSKA (reference sequence). V was shortened by 2 bases and J by 2 bases, with 13 bases between the two germline ends. The CDR3 extends over 15 amino acids.

This chain connects TRBV5-1 to TRBJ2-2; 8 nucleotides match TRBD2. Trimming removed 4 bases from V and 2 bases from J; junction bases left unmatched: 13. The CDR3 is 18 residues long. Germline V lookup: CDR1 SGHRS, CDR2 YFSETQ. The chain's CDR3 is CASSHPAGRGGNTGELFF. The DNA for the CDR3 is TGCGCCAGCAGCCACCCGGCCGGGAGGGGTGGTAACACCGGGGAGCTGTTTTTT.

The genes are TRBV6-5 and TRBJ2-7; 11 bases fit TRBD2. Trimming took 2 bases from V and 0 from J; bases not matched to a gene: 3. CDR1 is MNHEY, CDR2 SVGAGI, per germline. This CDR3 is 16 amino acids long. CDR3 residues: CASSYGSGRASYEQYF. CDR3 nucleotides: TGTGCCAGCAGTTACGGTAGCGGGAGGGCCTCCTACGAGCAGTACTTC.

The V and J genes are TRBV30 and TRBJ1-3; the D gene is possibly TRBD1 (5 bases). The V and J ends lost 3 bases and 3 bases respectively, with 18 bases between them. The length of the CDR3 is 16 residues. Germline V CDR1 and CDR2: GTSNPN, SVGIG (reference sequence). The CDR3 DNA reads as TGTGCCTGGAGCAGAAGGGGAGCCGGCTTTGGAAACACCATATATTTT. Translated: CAWSRRGAGFGNTIYF.

The table lists this clonotype with a few counts. The chain uses TRBV13 and TRBJ2-6; D is perhaps TRBD1 (5 bases). Between the trimmed V and J ends, which lost 2 bases and 6 bases, there was a span of 17 bases. Germline values: CDR1 PRHDT, CDR2 FYEKMQ (reference sequence). This CDR3 is built from 17 residues. CDR3 nucleotides: TGTGCCAGCAGCTTATGGGTTGGGGCCTCAGAGGCCAACGTCCTGACTTTC. This translates into CASSLWVGASEANVLTF.

The table lists this clonotype with a few counts. This rearrangement joins TRBV20-1 to TRBJ1-2; D is ambiguous. This CDR3 is 14 amino acids long. Germline V CDR1 and CDR2: DFQATT, SNEGSKA (reference sequence). Trimming left V 4 bases short and J 4 bases short, with 16 bases between. The CDR3 is CSANLRAGSYGYTF. The DNA for the CDR3 is TGCAGTGCTAACCTTCGAGCGGGATCCTATGGCTACACCTTC.

In this sample, this clonotype turned up many times. J is TRBJ2-7 and V is TRBV28, with a tentative D call TRBD2 (6 bases). The germline V gene encodes CDR1 MDHEN and CDR2 SYDVKM. Trimming took off 5 bases at V and 1 base at J, with 15 bases between the two ends. The CDR3 is 15 residues long. CDR3 DNA sequence: TGTGCCAGCAGTGCCGCGGGACTCCATTCCTACGAGCAGTACTTC. Amino acids: CASSAAGLHSYEQYF.

This clonotype was observed at least ten times. This sequence joins TRBV11-2 and TRBJ2-7, with TRBD1 identical over 10 bases. Per germline, CDR1 SGHAT and CDR2 FQNNGV. The CDR3 is made up of 14 amino acids. With 5 bases clipped from V and 6 bases from J, the junction kept 7 bases outside the gene matches. The CDR3 is CASSPGTGVSEQYF. The DNA for the CDR3 is TGTGCCAGCAGCCCCGGGACAGGGGTGAGCGAGCAGTACTTC.

This clonotype was observed a few times. The chain is built from TRBV6-2 or TRBV6-3 and TRBJ2-7; D is unresolved. This CDR3 is 18 amino acids long. The germline CDR1 and CDR2 sequences are MNHEY and SVGEGT. V lost 4 bases and J lost 0, with 22 bases in between. DNA for the CDR3: TGTGCCAGCAGTTTTTCCCACCAAGACTCGCTGAGCTCCTACGAGCAGTACTTC. Translated: CASSFSHQDSLSSYEQYF.

J is TRBJ1-1 and V is TRBV5-4; tentatively, D is TRBD1 (6 bases). The CDR3 is 13 amino acids. V gave up 5 bases and J gave up 4 bases, with 12 bases separating them. The germline CDR1 and CDR2 sequences are SGHNT and YYREEE (reference sequence). CDR3 coding DNA: TGTGCCAGCAGTTGGCCAGGGGCCACTGAAGCTTTCTTT. Its translation: CASSWPGATEAFF.

This chain joins TRBV28 and TRBJ2-7, with a possible D match to TRBD1 (5 bases). Trimming took off 6 bases at V and 2 bases at J, with 8 bases between the two ends. Germline V gene lookup returns CDR1 MDHEN and CDR2 SYDVKM. The CDR3 runs 12 residues. DNA of the CDR3: TGTGCCAGCAGATGGGGCGCCTACGAGCAGTACTTC. This gives the protein CASRWGAYEQYF. Full variable domain (rest looked up from reference TRBV28 and TRBJ2-7): DVKVTQSSRYLVKRTGEKVFLECVQDMDHENMFWYRQDPGLGLRLIYFSYDVKMKEKGDIPEGYSVSREKKERFSLILESASTNQTSMYLCASRWGAYEQYFGPGTRLTVT.

This rearrangement joins TRBV20-1 to TRBJ2-1; TRBD2 matches at 13 bases. V gave up 5 bases and J gave up 6 bases; unmatched junction bases: 4. This CDR3 comprises 14 residues. Germline assignment: CDR1 DFQATT and CDR2 SNEGSKA (reference sequence). This CDR3 is CSAPRLAGGNEQFF. DNA for the CDR3: TGCAGTGCTCCACGACTAGCGGGAGGCAATGAGCAGTTCTTC.

This clonotype appeared a few times. The genes are TRBV28 and TRBJ2-1; D is unresolved. The V gene's germline CDR1 is MDHEN and CDR2 SYDVKM. The CDR3 is 13 amino acids. Trimming left V 6 bases short and J 6 bases short, with 12 bases between. The CDR3 spells CASRYLLGNEQFF. The DNA for the CDR3 is TGTGCCAGCAGGTACCTCCTAGGCAATGAGCAGTTCTTC.

V usage is TRBV20-1 and J usage is TRBJ1-5; no clear D gene. The V gene lost 3 bases and the J gene lost 3 bases, with 9 bases spanning the gap. This CDR3 spans 13 amino acids. CDR1 DFQATT and CDR2 SNEGSKA come from the germline V gene (reference sequence). In DNA form, the CDR3 reads TGCAGTGCTAGGCAGGTCCCCAATCAGCCCCAGCATTTT. Its translation: CSARQVPNQPQHF.

The chain carries TRBV7-2 and TRBJ1-2; TRBD1 aligns across 7 bases. The junction had 7 bases not matched to a gene; V was cut back by 5 bases and J by 1 base. The CDR3 extends over 15 amino acids. CDR1 and CDR2 (germline): SGHTA, FQGNSA. The CDR3: CASSQGTALNYGYTF. The DNA for the CDR3 is TGTGCCAGCAGCCAGGGGACAGCCCTTAACTATGGCTACACCTTC.

The chain uses TRBV20-1 and TRBJ1-5, with unresolved D. CDR1 is DFQATT, CDR2 SNEGSKA, per germline (reference sequence). V was cut by 5 bases and J by 3 bases, with 11 bases left in between. The CDR3 runs to 13 residues. The CDR3 region is CSASDRPNQPQHF. The CDR3 DNA follows: TGCAGTGCTTCGGACCGACCCAATCAGCCCCAGCATTTT.

V usage is TRBV18 and J usage is TRBJ1-2; 7 bases match TRBD1. V lost 9 bases and J lost 4; bases outside the gene matches: 5. From germline, CDR1 is KGHSH and CDR2 LQKENI. There are 12 residues in the CDR3. The CDR3 spells CASGRDSYGYTF. The DNA of the CDR3 is TGTGCCAGTGGAAGGGACAGCTATGGCTACACCTTC.

The chain employs TRBV7-9 and TRBJ2-7; 8 bases are shared with TRBD2. Unmatched junction bases numbered 9, after V lost 1 base and J lost 4 bases. There are 16 residues in the CDR3. Germline V gene sequence: CDR1 SEHNR, CDR2 FQNEAQ (reference sequence). CDR3 protein: CASSLDSGTSRYEQYF. Here the CDR3 DNA reads TGTGCCAGCAGCTTAGATAGCGGGACTTCAAGGTACGAGCAGTACTTC.

A remark on this clonotype: An end of the junction does not agree with germline; a read error may underlie this. The CDR3 region has the DNA TGCTGTGCTAGAAAACCCAGTGGAGGTGGGCGTGGGGAGCTGTTTTTT. Protein sequence: CCARKPSGGGRGELFF. The V and J genes are TRBV20-1 and TRBJ2-2; perhaps TRBD2 as D (5 bases). CDR1 is DFQATT and CDR2 is SNEGSKA in the germline V gene (reference sequence). The CDR3 runs 16 residues.

V is TRBV12-3 or TRBV12-4 and J is TRBJ2-3; 13 nucleotides align to TRBD2. The trim removed 5 bases at V and 3 bases at J, leaving 5 bases unmatched. The CDR3 sequence is 16 residues long. The CDR3 sequence: CASSPQTSGRTDTQYF. DNA for the CDR3: TGTGCCAGCAGTCCCCAGACTAGCGGGAGGACAGATACGCAGTATTTT.